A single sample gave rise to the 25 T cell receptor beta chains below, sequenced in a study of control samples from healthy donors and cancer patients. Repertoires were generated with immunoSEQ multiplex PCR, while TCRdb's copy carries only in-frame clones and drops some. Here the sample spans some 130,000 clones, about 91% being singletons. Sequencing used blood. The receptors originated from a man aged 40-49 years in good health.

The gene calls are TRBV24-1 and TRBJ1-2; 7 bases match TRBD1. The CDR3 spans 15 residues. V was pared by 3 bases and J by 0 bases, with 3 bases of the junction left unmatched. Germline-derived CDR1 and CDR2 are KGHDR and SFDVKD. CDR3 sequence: CATSDGDRANYGYTF. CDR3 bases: TGTGCCACCAGTGATGGGGACAGAGCTAACTATGGCTACACCTTC.

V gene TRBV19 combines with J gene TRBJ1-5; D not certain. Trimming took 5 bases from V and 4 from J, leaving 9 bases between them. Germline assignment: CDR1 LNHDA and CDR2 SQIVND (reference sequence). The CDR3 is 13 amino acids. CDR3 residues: CASSVIENQPQHF. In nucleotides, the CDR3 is TGTGCCAGTAGTGTTATTGAGAATCAGCCCCAGCATTTT. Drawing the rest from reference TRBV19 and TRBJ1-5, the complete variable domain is DGGITQSPKYLFRKEGQNVTLSCEQNLNHDAMYWYRQDPGQGLRLIYYSQIVNDFQKGDIAEGYSVSREKKESFPLTVTSAQKNPTAFYLCASSVIENQPQHFGDGTRLSIL.

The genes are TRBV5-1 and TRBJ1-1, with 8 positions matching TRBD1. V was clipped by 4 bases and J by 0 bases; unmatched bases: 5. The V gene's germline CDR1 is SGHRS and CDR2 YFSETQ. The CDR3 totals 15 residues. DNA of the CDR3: TGCGCCAGCAGCCCGACAGGGGCGATGAACACTGAAGCTTTCTTT. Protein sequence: CASSPTGAMNTEAFF.

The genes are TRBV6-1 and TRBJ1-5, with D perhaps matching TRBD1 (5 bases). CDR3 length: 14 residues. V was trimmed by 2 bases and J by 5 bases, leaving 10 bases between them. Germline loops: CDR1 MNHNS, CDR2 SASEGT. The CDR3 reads CASSERDLDQPQHF. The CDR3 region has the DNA TGTGCCAGCAGTGAAAGGGACCTGGATCAGCCCCAGCATTTT.

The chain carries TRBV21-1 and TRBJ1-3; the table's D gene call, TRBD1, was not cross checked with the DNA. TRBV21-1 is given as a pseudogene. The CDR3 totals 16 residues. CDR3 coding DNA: TGTGCCAGCAGTTATCAACAGGGGTCGACTGGAAACACCATATATTTT. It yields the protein CASSYQQGSTGNTIYF.

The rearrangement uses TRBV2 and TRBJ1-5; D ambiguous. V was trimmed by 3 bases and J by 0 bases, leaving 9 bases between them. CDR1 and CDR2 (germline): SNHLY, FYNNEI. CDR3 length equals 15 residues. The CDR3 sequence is CASSDGQLSNQPQHF. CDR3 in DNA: TGTGCCAGCAGTGATGGGCAGCTTAGCAATCAGCCCCAGCATTTT.

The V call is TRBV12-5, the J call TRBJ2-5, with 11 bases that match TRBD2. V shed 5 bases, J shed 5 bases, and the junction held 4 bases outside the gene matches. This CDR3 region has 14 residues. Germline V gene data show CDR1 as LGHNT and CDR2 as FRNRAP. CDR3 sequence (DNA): TGTGCTAGTGGTACTAGCGGGGGAGGGGAGACCCAGTACTTC. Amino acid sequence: CASGTSGGGETQYF.

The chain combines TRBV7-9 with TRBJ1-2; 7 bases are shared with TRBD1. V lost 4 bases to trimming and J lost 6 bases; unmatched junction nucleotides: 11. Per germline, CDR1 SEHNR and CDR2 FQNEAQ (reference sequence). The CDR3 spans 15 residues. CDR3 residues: CASSYQGQRSHGYTF. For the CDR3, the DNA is TGTGCCAGCAGCTATCAGGGACAGCGTTCACATGGCTACACCTTC.

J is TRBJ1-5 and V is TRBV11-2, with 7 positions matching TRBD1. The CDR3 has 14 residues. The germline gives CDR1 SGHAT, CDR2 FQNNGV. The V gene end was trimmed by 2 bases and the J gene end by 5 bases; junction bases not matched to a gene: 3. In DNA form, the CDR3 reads TGTGCCAGCAGCTTATACGGGACAGATCAGCCCCAGCATTTT. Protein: CASSLYGTDQPQHF.

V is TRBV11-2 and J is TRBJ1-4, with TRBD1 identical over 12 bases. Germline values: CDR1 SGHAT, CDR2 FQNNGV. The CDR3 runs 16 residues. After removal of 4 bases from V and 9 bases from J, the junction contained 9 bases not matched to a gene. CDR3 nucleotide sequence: TGTGCCAGCAGCTACGACCGGGACAGGGGGCTTCAAAAACTGTTTTTT. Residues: CASSYDRDRGLQKLFF.

CDR3 sequence (DNA): TGTGCCAGCAGCTTTTCGGGCACTGAAGCTTTCTTT. This sequence encodes CASSFSGTEAFF. The V gene is TRBV6-2 or TRBV6-3, the J gene TRBJ1-1; D gene uncertain. Germline assignment: CDR1 MNHEY and CDR2 SVGEGT. This CDR3 region has 12 residues. Trimming removed 6 bases from V and 4 bases from J, with 9 bases in between.

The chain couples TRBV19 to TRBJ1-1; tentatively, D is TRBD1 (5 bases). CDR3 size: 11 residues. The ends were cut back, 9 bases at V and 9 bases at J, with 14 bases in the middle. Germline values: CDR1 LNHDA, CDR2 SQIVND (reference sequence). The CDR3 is CARAMWGQAFF. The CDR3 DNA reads TGTGCCAGAGCGATGTGGGGCCAAGCTTTCTTT.

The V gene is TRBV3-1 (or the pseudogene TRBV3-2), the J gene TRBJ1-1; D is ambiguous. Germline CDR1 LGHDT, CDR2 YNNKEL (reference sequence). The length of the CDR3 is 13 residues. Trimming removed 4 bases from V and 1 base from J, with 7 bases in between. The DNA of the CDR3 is TGTGCCAGCAGCCTTGCCGAGAACACTGAAGCTTTCTTT. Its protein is CASSLAENTEAFF.

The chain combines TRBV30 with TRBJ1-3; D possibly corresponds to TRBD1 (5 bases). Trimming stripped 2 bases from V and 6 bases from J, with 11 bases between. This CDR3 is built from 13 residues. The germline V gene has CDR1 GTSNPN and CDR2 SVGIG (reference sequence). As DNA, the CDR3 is TGTGCCTGGAGTCGAGGGACGGAAAACACCATATATTTT. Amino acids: CAWSRGTENTIYF.

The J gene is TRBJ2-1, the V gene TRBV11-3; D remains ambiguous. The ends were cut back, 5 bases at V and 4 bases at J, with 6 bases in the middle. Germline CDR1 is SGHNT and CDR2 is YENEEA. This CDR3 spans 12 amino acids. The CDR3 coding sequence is TGTGCCAGCAGCGAATCTTACAATGAGCAGTTCTTC. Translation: CASSESYNEQFF.

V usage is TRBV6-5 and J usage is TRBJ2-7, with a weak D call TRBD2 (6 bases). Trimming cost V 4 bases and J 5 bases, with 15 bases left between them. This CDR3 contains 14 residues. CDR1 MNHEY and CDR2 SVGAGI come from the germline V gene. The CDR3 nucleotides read TGTGCCAGCAGTTCTAATCAGGGACTGGACGAGCAGTACTTC. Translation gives CASSSNQGLDEQYF.

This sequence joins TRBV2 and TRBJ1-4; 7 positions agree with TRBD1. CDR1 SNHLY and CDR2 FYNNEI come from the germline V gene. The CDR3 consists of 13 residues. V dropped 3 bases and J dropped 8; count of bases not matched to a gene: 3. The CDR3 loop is CASSDNRGEKLFF. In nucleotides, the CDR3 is TGTGCCAGCAGTGACAACAGGGGCGAAAAACTGTTTTTT. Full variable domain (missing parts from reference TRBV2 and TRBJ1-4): EPEVTQTPSHQVTQMGQEVILRCVPISNHLYFYWYRQILGQKVEFLVSFYNNEISEKSEIFDDQFSVERPDGSNFTLKIRSTKLEDSAMYFCASSDNRGEKLFFGSGTQLSVL.

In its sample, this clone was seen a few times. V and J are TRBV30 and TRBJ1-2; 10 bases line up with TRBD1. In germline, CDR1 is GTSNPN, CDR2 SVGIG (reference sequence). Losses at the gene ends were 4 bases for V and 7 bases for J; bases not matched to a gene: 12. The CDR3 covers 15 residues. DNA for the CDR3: TGTGCCTGGACCGGAGCGACAGGGGGCTCTAGTGGCTACACCTTC. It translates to CAWTGATGGSSGYTF.

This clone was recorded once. The CDR3: CASSDRSGETQYF. The CDR3, as DNA: TGTGCCAGCAGCGACCGAAGTGGGGAGACCCAGTACTTC. The chain has TRBV7-8 and TRBJ2-5; D call uncertain. Germline V gives CDR1 SGHVS, CDR2 FQNEAQ. V was pared by 5 bases and J by 5 bases, with 12 bases between. The CDR3 loop spans 13 amino acids. Full variable domain (rest looked up from reference TRBV7-8 and TRBJ2-5): GAGVSQSPRYKVAKRGQDVALRCDPISGHVSLFWYQQALGQGPEFLTYFQNEAQLDKSGLPSDRFFAERPEGSVSTLKIQRTQQEDSAVYLCASSDRSGETQYFGPGTRLLVL.

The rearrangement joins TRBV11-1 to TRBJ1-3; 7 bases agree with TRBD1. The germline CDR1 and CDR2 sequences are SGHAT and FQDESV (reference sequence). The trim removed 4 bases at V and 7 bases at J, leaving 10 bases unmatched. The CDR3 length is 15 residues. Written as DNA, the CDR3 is TGTGCCAGCAGCTCGGCGACAGGGTCGTGGAACACCATATATTTT. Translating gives CASSSATGSWNTIYF.

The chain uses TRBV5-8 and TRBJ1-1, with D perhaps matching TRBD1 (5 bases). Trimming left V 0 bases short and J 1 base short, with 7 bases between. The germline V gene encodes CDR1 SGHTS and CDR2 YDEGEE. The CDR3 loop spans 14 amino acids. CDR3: CASSLAGPNTEAFF. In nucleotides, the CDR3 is TGTGCCAGCAGCTTGGCGGGGCCGAACACTGAAGCTTTCTTT. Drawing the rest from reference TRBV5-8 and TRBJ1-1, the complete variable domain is EAGVTQSPTHLIKTRGQQATLRCSPISGHTSVYWYQQALGLGLQFLLWYDEGEERNRGNFPPRFSGRQFPNYSSELNVNALELEDSALYLCASSLAGPNTEAFFGQGTRLTVV.

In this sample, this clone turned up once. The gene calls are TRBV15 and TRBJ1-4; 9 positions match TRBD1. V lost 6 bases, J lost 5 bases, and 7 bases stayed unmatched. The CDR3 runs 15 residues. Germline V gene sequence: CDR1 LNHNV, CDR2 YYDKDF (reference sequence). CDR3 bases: TGTGCCACCAGAGAACAACAGGGGGCCAATGAAAAACTGTTTTTT. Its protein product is CATREQQGANEKLFF.

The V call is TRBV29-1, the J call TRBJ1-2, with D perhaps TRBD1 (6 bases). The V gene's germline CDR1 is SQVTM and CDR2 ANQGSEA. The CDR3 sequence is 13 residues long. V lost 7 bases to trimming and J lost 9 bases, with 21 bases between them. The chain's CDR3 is CSGRGGGEVSYTF. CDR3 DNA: TGCAGCGGTCGGGGGGGCGGCGAGGTTAGCTACACCTTC.

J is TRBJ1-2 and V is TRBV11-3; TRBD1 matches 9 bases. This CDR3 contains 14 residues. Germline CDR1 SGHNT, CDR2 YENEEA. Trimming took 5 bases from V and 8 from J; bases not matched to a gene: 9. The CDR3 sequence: CASSVGQGTEGYTF. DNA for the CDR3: TGTGCCAGCAGCGTAGGACAGGGGACCGAGGGCTACACCTTC.

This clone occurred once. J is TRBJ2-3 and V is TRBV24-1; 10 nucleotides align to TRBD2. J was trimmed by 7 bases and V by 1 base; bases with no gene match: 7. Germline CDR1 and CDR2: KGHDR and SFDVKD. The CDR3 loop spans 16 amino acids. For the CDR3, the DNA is TGTGCCACCAGTGATTTCAGCGGGGGGGCCTTTCATACGCAGTATTTT. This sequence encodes CATSDFSGGAFHTQYF.